These T cell receptor beta chains were read from a single sample in a study of OX40 agonist ivuxolimab in advanced cancers. Here immunoSEQ multiplex PCR was the method, and the copy in TCRdb shows in-frame clones only, minus some. This sample has about 74,000 clones, with about 83% found just once. The sample in question was CD4+ or CD8+ T cells sorted from blood, obtained in a trial of the OX40 agonist ivuxolimab. The receptors derive from an adult with an advanced solid tumor such as melanoma, head and neck, liver or kidney cancer. Each CDR3 is given with its conserved first and last residue. A D gene is named only where the DNA matches it firmly. Size values are once, few and many counts, or a class for expanded clones, and some rows have none.

>NA|TRBD2|TRBV7-2|TRBJ2-7
TGTGCCAGCAGCCCCACGGTCGGGCTAGCGGGGAGGCTCTCCTACGAGCAGTACTTC
CASSPTVGLAGRLSYEQYF
>NA|NA|TRBV27|TRBJ2-1
TGTGCCAGCAGTTTGACAGACAGGAATGAGCAGTTCTTC
CASSLTDRNEQFF
>NA|TRBD1|TRBV27|TRBJ2-7
TGTGCCAGCAGTGCGCTGGACAGGGGAATCTCCTACGAGCAGTACTTC
CASSALDRGISYEQYF
>NA|TRBD1|TRBV6-5|TRBJ1-3
TGTGCCAGCAGTACAGGGGACGCCGGAAACACCATATATTTT
CASSTGDAGNTIYF
>NA|TRBD1|TRBV5-4|TRBJ1-2
TGTGCCAGCAGCCATTTAGACAGGGGGGCCTATGGCTACACCTTC
CASSHLDRGAYGYTF
>NA|NA|TRBV14|TRBJ2-1
TGTGCCAGCAGCTTAGGGAGGCAACAATGGGACTACAATGAGCAGTTCTTC
CASSLGRQQWDYNEQFF
>NA|TRBD1|TRBV2|TRBJ2-3
TGTGCCAGCAGATACAGGGGGCAGACAGATACGCAGTATTTT
CASRYRGQTDTQYF
>few|NA|TRBV11-2|TRBJ2-2
TGTGCCAGCAGCTTAGAAGGTTCGAGGGGTGCCGGGGAGCTGTTTTTT
CASSLEGSRGAGELFF
>NA|TRBD2|TRBV11-2|TRBJ2-1
TGTGCCAGCATCACCGGGACTACTCCCTTTGGGGAGCAGTTCTTC
CASITGTTPFGEQFF
>NA|TRBD1|TRBV15|TRBJ2-5
TGTGCCACCAGCAGAGATTGGGGGAACACAGGGGTGGAGACCCAGTACTTC
CATSRDWGNTGVETQYF
>NA|NA|TRBV12-1|TRBJ2-2
TGTGCCACCCGGGGGACCGGGGAGCTGTTTTTT
CATRGTGELFF
>few|TRBD2|TRBV18|TRBJ2-2
TGTGCCAGCTCACCTGCACTAGCGAATACCGGGGAGCTGTTTTTT
CASSPALANTGELFF
>NA|TRBD2|TRBV5-1|TRBJ2-7
TGCGCCAGCAGCGTCGGGACTAGCGGATTCTACGAGCAGTACTTC
CASSVGTSGFYEQYF
>NA|TRBD2|TRBV5-8|TRBJ2-7
TGTGCCAGCAGGTACGGGACTAACTACGAGCAGTACTTC
CASRYGTNYEQYF
>NA|NA|TRBV5-1|TRBJ2-7
TGCGCCAGCAGCTCTTCAGGGAGTTCTCCCTACGAGCAGTACTTC
CASSSSGSSPYEQYF
>NA|NA|TRBV6-6|TRBJ2-7
TGTGCCAGCAGTCCCTCCTCGGGGGAGCAGTACTTC
CASSPSSGEQYF
>NA|NA|TRBV5-8|TRBJ1-1
TGTGCCAGCAGTCAATCATTGGGGATGAACACTGAAGCTTTCTTT
CASSQSLGMNTEAFF
>NA|NA|TRBV7-2|TRBJ2-1
TGTGCCAGCAGCTTCCGTGGGACTGCAAGCTCCTACAATGAGCAGTTCTTC
CASSFRGTASSYNEQFF
>NA|TRBD2|TRBV11-2|TRBJ2-7
TGTGCCAGCAGCAGTATCGGCGGGAGAACCTCCTACGAGCAGTACTTC
CASSSIGGRTSYEQYF
>NA|TRBD1|TRBV2|TRBJ1-2
TGTGCCAGCAGTGTAGGGACAGGCTCGAACTATGGCTACACCTTC
CASSVGTGSNYGYTF
>NA|NA|TRBV6-5|TRBJ1-5
TGTGCCAGCAGTCGATCAGGGGTTCAGCCCCAGCATTTT
CASSRSGVQPQHF
>NA|TRBD1|TRBV19|TRBJ2-7
TGTGCCAGTAGGGGGACAGGTACCTACGAGCAGTACTTC
CASRGTGTYEQYF
>NA|NA|TRBV11-2|TRBJ1-1
TGTGCCAGCAGCTCACACTTGAACACTGAAGCTTTCTTT
CASSSHLNTEAFF
>NA|NA|TRBV7-9|TRBJ1-2
TGTGCCAGCAGCTTAGGGCCAGACTATGGCTACACCTTC
CASSLGPDYGYTF
>NA|NA|TRBV4-1|TRBJ1-2
TGCGCCAGCAGTCAAGGTATAGGGCCCCCGAGCTATGGCTACACCTTC
CASSQGIGPPSYGYTF
>few|NA|TRBV30|TRBJ1-1
TGTGCCTGGAACAGGGTACCCTTGATCACTGAAGCTTTCTTT
CAWNRVPLITEAFF
>NA|TRBD1|TRBV27|TRBJ1-2
TGTGCCAGCCGGGACAGGGTCTATGGCTACACCTTC
CASRDRVYGYTF
>NA|TRBD2|TRBV15|TRBJ2-1
TGTGCCACCAGCAGAGTGGCTAGCGGTAACAATGAGCAGTTCTTC
CATSRVASGNNEQFF
>NA|TRBD2|TRBV7-2|TRBJ2-7
TGTGCCAGCAGCTTAGTAGCGGGAGTAGATAAGCAGTACTTC
CASSLVAGVDKQYF
>NA|TRBD1|TRBV9|TRBJ1-4
TGTGCCAGCAGCGGGTCCCCGGGACAGACTCTTAATGAAAAACTGTTTTTT
CASSGSPGQTLNEKLFF
>NA|TRBD1|TRBV15|TRBJ1-1
TGTGCCACCAGCAGAGGCACCGGGACAGGGCTAAGAAAAACTGAAGCTTTCTTT
CATSRGTGTGLRKTEAFF